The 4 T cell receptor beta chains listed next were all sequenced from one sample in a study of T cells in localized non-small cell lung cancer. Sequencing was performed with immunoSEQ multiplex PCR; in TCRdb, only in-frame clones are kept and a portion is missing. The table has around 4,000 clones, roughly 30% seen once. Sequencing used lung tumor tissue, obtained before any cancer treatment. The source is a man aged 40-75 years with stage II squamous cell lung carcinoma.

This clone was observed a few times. CDR3 sequence reads: CASSVNRQGRALSKNIQYF. DNA of the CDR3: TGTGCCAGCTCAGTTAACCGACAGGGTAGAGCCCTTTCCAAAAACATTCAGTACTTC. V gene TRBV18 combines with J gene TRBJ2-4, with TRBD1 matching over 7 bases. V lost 5 bases and J lost 2; bases outside the gene matches: 18. The CDR3 contains 19 residues. Germline CDR1 and CDR2: KGHSH and LQKENI.

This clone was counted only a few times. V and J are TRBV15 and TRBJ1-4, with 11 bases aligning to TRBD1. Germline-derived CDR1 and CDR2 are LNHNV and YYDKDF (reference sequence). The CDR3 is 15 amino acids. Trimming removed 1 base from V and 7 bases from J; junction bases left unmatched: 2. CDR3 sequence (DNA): TGTGCCACCAGCAGAGGAGGGACAGGGGGTGAAAAACTGTTTTTT. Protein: CATSRGGTGGEKLFF. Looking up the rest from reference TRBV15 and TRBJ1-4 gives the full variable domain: DAMVIQNPRYQVTQFGKPVTLSCSQTLNHNVMYWYQQKSSQAPKLLFHYYDKDFNNEADTPDNFQSRRPNTSFCFLDIRSPGLGDTAMYLCATSRGGTGGEKLFFGSGTQLSVL.

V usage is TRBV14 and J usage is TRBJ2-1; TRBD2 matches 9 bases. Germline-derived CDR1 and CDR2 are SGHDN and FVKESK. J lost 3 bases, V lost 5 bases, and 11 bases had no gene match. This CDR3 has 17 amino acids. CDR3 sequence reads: CASSAPVGGGDYNEQFF. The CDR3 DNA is TGTGCCAGCAGCGCCCCCGTTGGCGGGGGGGACTACAATGAGCAGTTCTTC. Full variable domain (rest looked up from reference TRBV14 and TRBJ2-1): EAGVTQFPSHSVIEKGQTVTLRCDPISGHDNLYWYRRVMGKEIKFLLHFVKESKQDESGMPNNRFLAERTGGTYSTLKVQPAELEDSGVYFCASSAPVGGGDYNEQFFGPGTRLTVL.

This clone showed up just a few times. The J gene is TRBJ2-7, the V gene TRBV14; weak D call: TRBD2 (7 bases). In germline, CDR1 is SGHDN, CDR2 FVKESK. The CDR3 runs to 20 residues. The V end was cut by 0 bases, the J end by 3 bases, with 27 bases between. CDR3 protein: CASSQDSLNSGGGTNYEQYF. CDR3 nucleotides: TGTGCCAGCAGCCAAGACAGCCTAAATTCCGGAGGGGGGACTAACTACGAGCAGTACTTC.